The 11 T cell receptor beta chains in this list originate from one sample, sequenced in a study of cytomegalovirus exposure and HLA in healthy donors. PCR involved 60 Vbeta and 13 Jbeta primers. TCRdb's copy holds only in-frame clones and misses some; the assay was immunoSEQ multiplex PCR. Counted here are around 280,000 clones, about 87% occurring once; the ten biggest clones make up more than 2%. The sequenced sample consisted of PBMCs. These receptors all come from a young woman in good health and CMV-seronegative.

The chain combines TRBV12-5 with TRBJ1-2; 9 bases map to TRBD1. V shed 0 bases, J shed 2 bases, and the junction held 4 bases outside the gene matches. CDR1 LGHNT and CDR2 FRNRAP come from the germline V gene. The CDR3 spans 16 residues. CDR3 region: CASGLVQGALNYGYTF. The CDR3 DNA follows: TGTGCTAGTGGTTTGGTACAGGGGGCACTAAACTATGGCTACACCTTC.

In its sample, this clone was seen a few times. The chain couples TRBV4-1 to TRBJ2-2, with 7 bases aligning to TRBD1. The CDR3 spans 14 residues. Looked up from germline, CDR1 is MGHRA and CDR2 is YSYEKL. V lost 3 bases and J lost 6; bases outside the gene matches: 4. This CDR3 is CASSHQQGSGELFF. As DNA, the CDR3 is TGCGCCAGCAGCCACCAACAGGGGTCCGGGGAGCTGTTTTTT.

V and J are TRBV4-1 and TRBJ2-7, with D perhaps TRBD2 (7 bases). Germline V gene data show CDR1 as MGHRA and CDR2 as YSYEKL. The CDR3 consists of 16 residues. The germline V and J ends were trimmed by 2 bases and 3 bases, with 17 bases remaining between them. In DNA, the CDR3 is TGCGCCAGCAGCCAAATGGGGGGCAGGGAGGGCTACGAGCAGTACTTC. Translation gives CASSQMGGREGYEQYF.

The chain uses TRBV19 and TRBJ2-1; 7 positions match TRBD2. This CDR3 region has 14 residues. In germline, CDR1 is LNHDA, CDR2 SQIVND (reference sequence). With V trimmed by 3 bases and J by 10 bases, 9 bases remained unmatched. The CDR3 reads CASSISTSLSEQFF. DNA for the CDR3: TGTGCCAGTAGTATCTCGACTAGCCTCAGCGAGCAGTTCTTC.

The DNA for the CDR3 is TGTGCCGGCGGACTGGCCGCCACAGATACGCAGTATTTT. This codes for CAGGLAATDTQYF. The V call is TRBV7-8, the J call TRBJ2-3; possible D gene TRBD2, 5 bases. CDR3 length: 13 amino acids. Germline V lookup: CDR1 SGHVS, CDR2 FQNEAQ. V lost 11 bases and J lost 2, with 14 bases in between. The full variable domain, in which reference TRBV7-8 and TRBJ2-3 provide the parts outside the CDR3, is GAGVSQSPRYKVAKRGQDVALRCDPISGHVSLFWYQQALGQGPEFLTYFQNEAQLDKSGLPSDRFFAERPEGSVSTLKIQRTQQEDSAVYLCAGGLAATDTQYFGPGTRLTVL.

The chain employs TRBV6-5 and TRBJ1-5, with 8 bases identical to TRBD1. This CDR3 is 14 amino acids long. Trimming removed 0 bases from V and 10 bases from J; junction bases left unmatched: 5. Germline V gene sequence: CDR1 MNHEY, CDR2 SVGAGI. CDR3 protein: CASSYSTGASPQHF. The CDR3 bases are TGTGCCAGCAGTTACTCGACAGGGGCCTCTCCCCAGCATTTT.

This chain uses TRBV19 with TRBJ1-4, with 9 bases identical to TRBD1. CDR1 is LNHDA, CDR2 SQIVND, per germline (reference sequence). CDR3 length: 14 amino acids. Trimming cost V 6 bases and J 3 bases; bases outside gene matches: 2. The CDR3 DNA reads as TGTGCCAGTAGCCGGACAGGGGCTAATGAAAAACTGTTTTTT. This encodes CASSRTGANEKLFF.

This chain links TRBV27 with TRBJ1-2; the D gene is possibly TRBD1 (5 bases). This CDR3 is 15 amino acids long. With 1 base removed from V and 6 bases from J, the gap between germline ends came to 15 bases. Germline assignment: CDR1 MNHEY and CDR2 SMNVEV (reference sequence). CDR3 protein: CASSLFFPTEDGYTF. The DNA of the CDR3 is TGTGCCAGCAGTTTATTTTTCCCGACAGAGGATGGCTACACCTTC.

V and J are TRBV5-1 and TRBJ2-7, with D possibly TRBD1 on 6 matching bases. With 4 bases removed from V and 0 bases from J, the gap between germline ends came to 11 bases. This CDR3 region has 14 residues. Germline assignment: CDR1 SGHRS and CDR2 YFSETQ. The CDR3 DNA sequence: TGCGCCAGCAGCGGCAGGGGATTCTCCTACGAGCAGTACTTC. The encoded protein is CASSGRGFSYEQYF. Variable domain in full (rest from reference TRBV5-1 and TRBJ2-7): KAGVTQTPRYLIKTRGQQVTLSCSPISGHRSVSWYQQTPGQGLQFLFEYFSETQRNKGNFPGRFSGRQFSNSRSEMNVSTLELGDSALYLCASSGRGFSYEQYFGPGTRLTVT.

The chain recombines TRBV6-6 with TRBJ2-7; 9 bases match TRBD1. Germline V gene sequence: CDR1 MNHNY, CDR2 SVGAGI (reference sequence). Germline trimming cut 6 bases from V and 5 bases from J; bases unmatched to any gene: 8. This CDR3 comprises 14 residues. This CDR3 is CASRAGTGIHEQYF. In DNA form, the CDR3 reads TGTGCCAGCAGAGCCGGGACAGGGATCCACGAGCAGTACTTC.

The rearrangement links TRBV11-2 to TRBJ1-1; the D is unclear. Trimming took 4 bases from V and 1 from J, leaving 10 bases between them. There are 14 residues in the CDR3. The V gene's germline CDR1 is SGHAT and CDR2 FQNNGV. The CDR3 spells CASSSMAGNTEAFF. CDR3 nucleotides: TGTGCCAGCAGCTCGATGGCGGGGAACACTGAAGCTTTCTTT. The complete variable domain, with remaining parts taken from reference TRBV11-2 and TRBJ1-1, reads EAGVAQSPRYKIIEKRQSVAFWCNPISGHATLYWYQQILGQGPKLLIQFQNNGVVDDSQLPKDRFSAERLKGVDSTLKIQPAKLEDSAVYLCASSSMAGNTEAFFGQGTRLTVV.